Sequencing of this T cell receptor (beta chain) was carried out in a study of cytomegalovirus exposure and HLA in healthy donors. The CDR3 spans 15 residues. Per germline, CDR1 SNHLY and CDR2 FYNNEI. V shed 5 bases, J shed 7 bases, and the junction held 8 bases outside the gene matches. The table came from immunoSEQ multiplex PCR; TCRdb's copy has only in-frame clones and leaves some out. The repertoire consists of over 110,000 clones, with roughly four fifths occurring once and the leading ten covering under 1.5%. This clone has more than one count but fewer than ten. Its target is unknown. Overall study results and limits: Using the classifier, cytomegalovirus status was reportedly diagnosed with high specificity and sensitivity.

The sequenced sample was PBMCs. The rearrangement uses TRBV2 and TRBJ1-5; 10 bases are a match to TRBD1. The sequence derives from a woman in her twenties or thirties in good health and CMV-seronegative. The CDR3 here is CASSPDRGRRQPQHF. The CDR3, as DNA: TGTGCCAGCAGTCCAGACAGGGGGCGAAGGCAGCCCCAGCATTTT.